This paragraph covers one T cell receptor beta chain sequence. The antigen remains unidentified. The data derive from a study of T cell responses to AZD1222 COVID-19 vaccine. Whole-study findings and limits: Spike regions recognized by vaccine-associated CD4 TCRs spanned the protein, led by 160-218 and 743-854. Per reports, nearly half of all spike-specific TCRs target regions that are unmutated in variants.

Sequenced by immunoSEQ multiplex PCR; TCRdb stores in-frame clones only, minus some. The table includes 100,000 or so clones, 70% to 90% detected once. Sequencing was performed on peripheral blood, taken on day 0 of AZD1222 vaccination. This clonotype originated in an adult in good health.

In DNA form, the CDR3 reads TGTGCCACCGTAAGAGACAGCAGCCTATCCTACGAGCAGTACTTC. Residues: CATVRDSSLSYEQYF. The rearrangement links TRBV10-3 to TRBJ2-7, with TRBD1 as a possible D gene (5 bases). Germline CDR1 ENHRY, CDR2 SYGVKD. This CDR3 is 15 amino acids long. Trimming took off 10 bases at V and 1 base at J, with 20 bases between the two ends.